This T cell receptor (beta chain) was captured by sequencing in a study of T cells in Graves' hyperthyroidism and ophthalmopathy. PBMCs stemmed from around 9.3 ml fresh peripheral blood. RNA transcripts yielded amplified TCR beta CDR3 regions. An initial round of RT-PCR targeting the TCR CDR3 relied on the HTBI primer set. TCRdb processed the multiplex PCR reads anew with MiXCR; each CDR3 protein has one entry. The data hold about 560,000 distinct CDR3 sequences, with over 15% observed a single time. This clonotype has a handful of counts. Germline CDR1 MRHNA, CDR2 SNTAGT. This CDR3 is built from 15 residues. V lost 0 bases, J lost 6 bases, and 14 bases lay in between.

The V gene is TRBV6-4, the J gene TRBJ1-2; D remains ambiguous. Material for sequencing was blood. The TCR originated in a woman aged 18-29 years with Graves' hyperthyroidism. The CDR3 nucleotides are TGTGCCAGCAGTGACTCCTCATCCGGGAGCAATGGCTACACCTTC. Protein sequence: CASSDSSSGSNGYTF.